Presented here are 18 T cell receptor beta chains from one specimen sequenced in a study of T cells after yellow fever vaccination. Each CDR3 protein gets one entry after TCRdb re-called the 5' RACE reads with MiXCR. The sample contains 400,000 to 450,000 distinct CDR3 sequences, 18% of which appear only once. The specimen was PBMCs, collected before the yellow fever booster vaccination. Source of these receptors: a man aged 18 to 30 who received the YFV17D yellow fever vaccine.

The J gene is TRBJ2-5, the V gene TRBV19; the D call may be TRBD1 or TRBD2 (5 bases each). CDR1 is LNHDA and CDR2 is SQIVND in the germline V gene (reference sequence). The CDR3 has 15 amino acids. V dropped 4 bases and J dropped 6 bases, with 18 bases sitting between them. Written as DNA, the CDR3 is TGTGCCAGTAGTACTTACATTCATCCGGGGCAGACCCAGTACTTC. It translates to CASSTYIHPGQTQYF.

This chain uses TRBV4-2 with TRBJ2-6, with a weak D call TRBD2 (7 bases). The V end was cut by 3 bases, the J end by 0 bases, with 21 bases between. Germline values: CDR1 LGHNA, CDR2 YNFKEQ. This CDR3 is 20 amino acids long. The CDR3 here is CASSQFAAGADHSGANVLTF. The CDR3 nucleotides are TGTGCCAGCAGCCAGTTCGCGGCGGGGGCAGACCACTCTGGGGCCAACGTCCTGACTTTC.

This sequence joins TRBV29-1 and TRBJ2-7; D perhaps matches TRBD2 (7 bases). Trimming cost V 5 bases and J 3 bases, with 17 bases left between them. CDR3 size: 14 residues. Germline CDR1 reads SQVTM; CDR2 reads ANQGSEA. CDR3 protein: CSVQRGGEGYEQYF. DNA of the CDR3: TGCAGCGTTCAAAGGGGGGGAGAGGGCTACGAGCAGTACTTC.

A few counts support this clonotype. The CDR3 loop reads CASSPTAMNTEAFF. As DNA, the CDR3 is TGTGCCAGCAGCCCGACAGCGATGAACACTGAAGCTTTCTTT. The chain is built from TRBV5-5 and TRBJ1-1; a possible D gene is TRBD1 (5 bases). V dropped 4 bases and J dropped 0 bases, with 10 bases sitting between them. The CDR3 sequence is 14 residues long. From germline, CDR1 is SGHKS and CDR2 YYEKEE (reference sequence).

CDR3 DNA: TGTGCCAGCAGTCAACCCCCCGCCGGGACAGAAGAAACCGGGGAGCTGTTTTTT. Translating it yields CASSQPPAGTEETGELFF. The rearrangement links TRBV7-9 to TRBJ2-2; 7 bases are a match to TRBD1. The J segment lost 5 bases and the V segment lost 6 bases, leaving 18 bases of the junction unmatched. CDR3 length: 18 amino acids. From germline, CDR1 is SEHNR and CDR2 FQNEAQ (reference sequence). The whole variable domain, remainder taken from reference TRBV7-9 and TRBJ2-2, is DTGVSQNPRHKITKRGQNVTFRCDPISEHNRLYWYRQTLGQGPEFLTYFQNEAQLEKSRLLSDRFSAERPKGSFSTLEIQRTEQGDSAMYLCASSQPPAGTEETGELFFGEGSRLTVL.

This clonotype appeared a few times. The rearrangement joins TRBV20-1 to TRBJ2-1, with 8 bases that match TRBD2. Germline loops: CDR1 DFQATT, CDR2 SNEGSKA (reference sequence). V trimming: 4 bases; J trimming: 2 bases; junction bases outside the gene matches: 4. The CDR3 sequence is 14 residues long. The CDR3 reads CSAISGVTYNEQFF. The CDR3 DNA sequence: TGCAGTGCTATTAGCGGGGTAACCTACAATGAGCAGTTCTTC.

This clonotype occurred a few times. The V call is TRBV6-5, the J call TRBJ2-7, with D possibly called TRBD1 or TRBD2 (5 bases each). Between the trimmed V and J ends, which lost 5 bases and 4 bases, there was a span of 12 bases. Per germline, CDR1 MNHEY and CDR2 SVGAGI. The CDR3 covers 13 residues. The CDR3 spells CASSPRGVYEQYV. As DNA, the CDR3 is TGTGCCAGCAGTCCACGAGGGGTGTACGAGCAGTACGTC.

This clonotype was seen a few times. The chain has TRBV28 and TRBJ2-7; D unclear. Germline values: CDR1 MDHEN, CDR2 SYDVKM. The CDR3 loop spans 13 amino acids. The V and J ends lost 5 bases and 1 base respectively, with 9 bases between them. CDR3 sequence: CASSALGSYEQYV. In DNA form, the CDR3 reads TGTGCCAGCAGTGCCCTGGGTTCCTACGAGCAGTACGTC.

This clonotype was seen a few times. This chain connects TRBV13 to TRBJ2-7; 9 positions agree with TRBD1. Germline V lookup: CDR1 PRHDT, CDR2 FYEKMQ (reference sequence). V lost 6 bases and J lost 1; bases outside the gene matches: 10. CDR3 length: 16 residues. In DNA, the CDR3 is TGTGCCAGCAGTCACCGGGACAGGGAAGTTTCCTACGAGCAGTACTTC. This codes for CASSHRDREVSYEQYF.

This clonotype was seen a few times. V gene TRBV3-1 combines with J gene TRBJ2-5; 11 bases line up with TRBD2. J lost 2 bases, V lost 6 bases, and 8 bases had no gene match. Germline V gives CDR1 LGHDT, CDR2 YNNKEL (reference sequence). The CDR3 has 16 residues. CDR3 in amino acids: CASSLGTSGIQETQYF. Here the CDR3 DNA reads TGTGCCAGCAGTCTCGGGACTAGCGGAATTCAAGAGACCCAGTACTTC.

This clonotype was counted only a few times. The genes are TRBV12-3 or TRBV12-4 and TRBJ2-7, with D possibly being TRBD1 or TRBD2 (5 bases each). The V gene lost 6 bases and the J gene lost 0 bases, with 12 bases spanning the gap. The CDR3 consists of 14 residues. The CDR3 DNA reads TGTGCCAGCAGCAGGGAGCGGAACTCCTACGAGCAGTACTTC. Protein product: CASSRERNSYEQYF.

J is TRBJ2-5 and V is TRBV5-1; D unresolved. Trimming shortened V by 5 bases and J by 0 bases, and 14 bases separated the two germline ends. The CDR3 covers 15 residues. CDR1 and CDR2 from the germline V gene are SGHRS and YFSETQ. This chain's CDR3 is CASRYRYLYQETQYF. CDR3 in DNA: TGCGCCAGCAGGTACCGGTACCTGTACCAAGAGACCCAGTACTTC. The variable domain in full, with the rest retrieved from reference TRBV5-1 and TRBJ2-5, is KAGVTQTPRYLIKTRGQQVTLSCSPISGHRSVSWYQQTPGQGLQFLFEYFSETQRNKGNFPGRFSGRQFSNSRSEMNVSTLELGDSALYLCASRYRYLYQETQYFGPGTRLLVL.

The chain combines TRBV3-1 with TRBJ2-2; no firm D call. The germline gives CDR1 LGHDT, CDR2 YNNKEL (reference sequence). V gave up 2 bases and J gave up 7 bases, with 8 bases separating them. This CDR3 is 13 amino acids long. As DNA, the CDR3 is TGTGCCAGCAGCCAACGGACGCTCGGGGAGCTGTTTTTT. Residues: CASSQRTLGELFF.

This clonotype came up a few times. The chain has TRBV15 and TRBJ2-5, with D perhaps matching TRBD1 (5 bases). Between the trimmed V and J ends, which lost 0 bases and 1 base, there was a span of 9 bases. The CDR3 extends over 15 amino acids. Germline V gene data show CDR1 as LNHNV and CDR2 as YYDKDF (reference sequence). The DNA of the CDR3 is TGTGCCACCAGCAGAGATCGAACAGGCCAAGAGACCCAGTACTTC. It yields the protein CATSRDRTGQETQYF.

This clonotype has ten or more counts. The chain has TRBV7-6 and TRBJ1-2; 8 bases align to TRBD1. This CDR3 has 14 residues. The V gene's germline CDR1 is SGHVS and CDR2 FNYEAQ. The junction had 4 bases not matched to a gene; V was cut back by 5 bases and J by 2 bases. The CDR3 protein is CASSLGTGNYGYTF. The CDR3 DNA reads TGTGCCAGCAGCCTAGGGACAGGAAACTATGGCTACACCTTC.

The chain is built from TRBV20-1 and TRBJ2-5; D is possibly TRBD1 (6 bases). The CDR3 is made up of 11 amino acids. The germline CDR1 and CDR2 sequences are DFQATT and SNEGSKA (reference sequence). Trimming took off 7 bases at V and 7 bases at J, with 13 bases between the two ends. The CDR3 loop is CSVGHEGTQYF. The CDR3 DNA reads as TGCAGTGTGGGACACGAAGGGACCCAGTACTTC.

The chain is built from TRBV20-1 and TRBJ1-6, with D hard to call. The germline gives CDR1 DFQATT, CDR2 SNEGSKA (reference sequence). Trimming pared 5 bases from V and 12 bases from J, leaving 20 bases between. The CDR3 has 14 amino acids. CDR3 sequence (DNA): TGCAGTGCTCGGGCAAGGGTGGAAAGGGAACCCCTCCACTTT. As protein: CSARARVEREPLHF.

This clonotype was seen more than once but under ten times. The chain joins TRBV7-9 to TRBJ2-1; TRBD1 matches at 7 bases. Unmatched junction bases numbered 7, after V lost 6 bases and J lost 8 bases. Per germline, CDR1 SEHNR and CDR2 FQNEAQ (reference sequence). This CDR3 contains 13 residues. CDR3 sequence: CASRIVDRDEQFF. CDR3 DNA: TGTGCCAGCAGGATAGTCGACAGGGATGAGCAGTTCTTC.